Each of the 9 T cell receptor beta chains below was sequenced from the same sample in a study of response to subunit inactivated influenza vaccine. TCRdb re-derived calls from the RT-PCR reads in MiXCR, one entry per CDR3 protein. The profile shows 500,000 or so distinct CDR3 sequences, 10% to 11% of them singletons. The starting material was PBMCs from blood, obtained roughly 6 weeks after vaccination. These receptors were taken from a man in his fifties or sixties who received an inactivated influenza vaccine.

This clonotype turned up a few times. The J gene is TRBJ2-7, the V gene TRBV7-2, with 8 nucleotides matching TRBD2. The germline V gene encodes CDR1 SGHTA and CDR2 FQGNSA. After removal of 5 bases from V and 0 bases from J, the junction contained 6 bases not matched to a gene. CDR3 length equals 15 residues. This CDR3 is CASSGRSGSSYEQYF. The CDR3 DNA reads TGTGCCAGCAGCGGAAGAAGCGGGAGCTCCTACGAGCAGTACTTC.

The chain links TRBV5-5 to TRBJ1-4; TRBD1 matches 11 bases. The J segment lost 6 bases and the V segment lost 4 bases, leaving 5 bases of the junction unmatched. The germline CDR1 and CDR2 sequences are SGHKS and YYEKEE (reference sequence). The CDR3 sequence is 15 residues long. In DNA form, the CDR3 reads TGTGCCAGCAGCACGGACAGGGGGCACTATGAAAAACTGTTTTTT. It codes for CASSTDRGHYEKLFF.

The rearrangement links TRBV12-3 or TRBV12-4 to TRBJ2-3; D is uncertain. Trimming removed 5 bases at V and 1 base at J, with 10 bases between. This CDR3 is built from 14 residues. The DNA of the CDR3 is TGTGCCAGCAGTAAAAGTGGGGGCACAGATACGCAGTATTTT. Encoded protein: CASSKSGGTDTQYF.

There are a few counts of this clonotype. V usage is TRBV5-1 and J usage is TRBJ1-4; no clear D gene. V dropped 0 bases and J dropped 0 bases, with 12 bases sitting between them. Per germline, CDR1 SGHRS and CDR2 YFSETQ. The CDR3 is 17 residues long. In DNA form, the CDR3 reads TGCGCCAGCAGCTTGGGGGTCGGTAGGGCAACTAATGAAAAACTGTTTTTT. Its protein is CASSLGVGRATNEKLFF.

In this sample, this clonotype turned up many times. This CDR3 is CSARALGLLRTDTQYF. DNA for the CDR3: TGCAGTGCTAGAGCTCTGGGACTATTACGCACAGATACGCAGTATTTT. V gene TRBV20-1 combines with J gene TRBJ2-3; 7 bases align to TRBD2. The CDR3 spans 16 residues. V lost 1 base, J lost 1 base, and 8 bases stayed unmatched. Germline-derived CDR1 and CDR2 are DFQATT and SNEGSKA (reference sequence).

Ten or more counts support this clonotype. V gene TRBV6-5 combines with J gene TRBJ2-4; D is possibly TRBD2 (5 bases). CDR1 is MNHEY, CDR2 SVGAGI, per germline. Deletions cut 0 bases from V and 9 bases from J, with 12 bases between. The CDR3 sequence is 14 residues long. In nucleotides, the CDR3 is TGTGCCAGCAGTTACTCTTTAGCGTCAGGCATTCAGTACTTC. The encoded protein is CASSYSLASGIQYF.

A few counts support this clonotype. The chain has TRBV20-1 and TRBJ1-5; D is ambiguous. Germline V gene lookup returns CDR1 DFQATT and CDR2 SNEGSKA (reference sequence). V was trimmed by 0 bases and J by 5 bases, leaving 11 bases between them. The CDR3 consists of 14 residues. The CDR3 protein is CSARDHRRDQPQHF. The CDR3 nucleotides read TGCAGTGCTAGAGATCACAGACGAGATCAGCCCCAGCATTTT.

This clonotype showed up just a few times. This chain uses TRBV6-1 with TRBJ2-5; TRBD1 agrees at 7 bases. The junction had 16 bases not matched to a gene; V was cut back by 10 bases and J by 5 bases. Germline assignment: CDR1 MNHNS and CDR2 SASEGT. The CDR3 totals 15 residues. This chain's CDR3 is CATSLLAGGLETQYF. The CDR3 DNA sequence: TGTGCCACCTCGCTCCTGGCAGGGGGTCTCGAGACCCAGTACTTC.

This clonotype was recorded at least ten times. This chain connects TRBV7-3 to TRBJ1-1, with D unclear. CDR3 size: 14 residues. Germline loops: CDR1 SGHTA, CDR2 FQGTGA. The V end was cut by 5 bases, the J end by 0 bases, with 10 bases between. Here the CDR3 reads CASSPGAMNTEAFF. The CDR3 coding sequence is TGTGCCAGCAGCCCAGGCGCTATGAACACTGAAGCTTTCTTT.